The present T cell receptor (beta chain) was sequenced within a study of CD8+CD57+ T cells in acquired aplastic anemia. The study profiled TCR beta VDJ and CDR3 using genomic DNA as template. A single record per CDR3 protein comes from TCRdb applying MiXCR to the reads. The table records about 150,000 distinct CDR3 sequences, around 48% of them present only once. All patients picked for sequencing had shown, by flow cytometry, an expansion of CD8+CD57+ cells. No therapy was given to patients before blood sampling. V shed 1 base and J 4 bases; nucleotides not matched to a gene: 1. Germline assignment: CDR1 LGHDT and CDR2 YNNKEL (reference sequence). CDR3 length: 13 amino acids.

Sample: sorted CD4+, CD8+, or CD8+CD57+ T cells (not recorded which) from PBMCs. J is TRBJ2-7 and V is TRBV3-1; TRBD2 matches at 7 bases. This receptor was obtained from a human donor with aplastic anemia. The CDR3, as DNA: TGTGCCAGCAGCCAAGTGGGAGGGTACGAGCAGTACTTC. It translates to CASSQVGGYEQYF.